This is a list of T cell receptor beta chains from one sample in a study of cytomegalovirus exposure and HLA in healthy donors. TCRdb's copy holds only in-frame clones and misses some; the assay was immunoSEQ multiplex PCR. The table has approximately 120,000 clones, approximately 89% seen once. The sample was PBMCs. These receptors all stem from a woman under 40 in good health and CMV-seropositive. CDR3s include the opening cysteine and the closing phenylalanine or tryptophan. The D gene is left open where the match is weak. Clone size appears in some rows only: once, few, many, or a class for an expanded clone.

j_call,clone_size,d_call,v_call,cdr3_nt,cdr3_aa
TRBJ2-1,once,TRBD2,TRBV20-1,TGCAGTGCTAGAGTATCGGGGAGGGAGTTCTTC,CSARVSGREFF
TRBJ1-1,once,TRBD1,TRBV5-1,TGCGCCAGCAGCCGGGACAGTGAAGCTTTCTTT,CASSRDSEAFF
TRBJ2-2,.,.,TRBV19,TGTGCCAGTACCCGGACAGGAGGGGGAAGGGAGCTGTTTTTT,CASTRTGGGRELFF
TRBJ1-1,.,.,TRBV27,TGTGCCAGCAGTTTAGGACAGATGAACACTGAAGCTTTCTTT,CASSLGQMNTEAFF
TRBJ2-3,.,TRBD2,TRBV5-1,TGCGCCAGCACCCCGGGACTACCTAGCACAGATACGCAGTATTTT,CASTPGLPSTDTQYF
TRBJ2-7,few,TRBD2,TRBV29-1,TGCAGCGCGCGACTAGCGGACCGCTACGAGCAGTACTTC,CSARLADRYEQYF
TRBJ1-5,few,TRBD1,TRBV23-1,TGCGCCAGCAGAAGGACAGGACTTAGCAATCAGCCCCAGCATTTT,CASRRTGLSNQPQHF
TRBJ1-5,.,TRBD1,TRBV6-6,TGTGCCAGCAGCACGACAGGGGCCCCGTCAAATCAGCCCCAGCATTTT,CASSTTGAPSNQPQHF
TRBJ1-1,.,TRBD1,TRBV12-5,TGTGCTAGTGGTTTGGACAGGGGGCCGGGGAACACTGAAGCTTTCTTT,CASGLDRGPGNTEAFF
TRBJ1-3,.,.,TRBV30,TGTGCCTGGGGGCGCGGGGGGGGAGGCTCTGGAAACACCATATATTTT,CAWGRGGGGSGNTIYF
TRBJ2-1,.,.,TRBV11-1,TGTGCCAGCAGCTCCCCCGGCGGCAATGAGCAGTTCTTC,CASSSPGGNEQFF
TRBJ2-5,once,.,TRBV9,TGTGCCAGCAGCGTCTCAGGGCAAGAGACCCAGTACTTC,CASSVSGQETQYF
TRBJ1-2,.,.,TRBV28,TGTGCCAGCACCCCGGGTTACTTATATGGCTACACCTTC,CASTPGYLYGYTF
TRBJ2-1,once,.,TRBV7-3,TGTGCCAGCAGCTCCAGCTCCTACAATGAGCAGTTCTTC,CASSSSSYNEQFF
TRBJ2-5,.,TRBD2,TRBV5-8,TGTGCCAGCAGCTTAGCGGGGGGACCCCAGTACTTC,CASSLAGGPQYF
TRBJ2-2,.,.,TRBV15,TGTGCCACCAGCAGAGGACAGGACACCGGGGAGCTGTTTTTT,CATSRGQDTGELFF
TRBJ2-7,.,.,TRBV5-1,TGCGCCAGCAGCTTTAGTCAGGGATCCTACGAGCAGTACTTC,CASSFSQGSYEQYF
TRBJ1-4,.,TRBD1,TRBV28,TGTGCCAGCAATACACCGACAGGGGAGCATGAAAAACTGTTTTTT,CASNTPTGEHEKLFF
TRBJ1-5,.,TRBD1,TRBV5-4,TGTGCCAGCAGCCTCGGGACAGTTAATCAGCCCCAGCATTTT,CASSLGTVNQPQHF
TRBJ2-5,.,.,TRBV2,TGTGCCAGCAGTAAGTCGGACAGCCAAGAGACCCAGTACTTC,CASSKSDSQETQYF
TRBJ2-7,.,TRBD1,TRBV11-3,TGTGCCAGCAGCCCCTGGCGGTCCGACAGGGGGAACGAGCAGTACTTC,CASSPWRSDRGNEQYF
TRBJ1-4,.,.,TRBV2,TGTGCCAGCAGCCCCTTATGGGCCAGGGATAATGAAAAACTGTTTTTT,CASSPLWARDNEKLFF
TRBJ1-2,.,.,TRBV9,TGTGCCAGCAGCACGGGGGGGGGTGGCTACACCTTC,CASSTGGGGYTF
TRBJ2-7,.,.,TRBV6-5,TGTGCCAGCAGGATGTCCCTCCCGGCCTACGAGCAGTACTTC,CASRMSLPAYEQYF
TRBJ1-1,.,.,TRBV6-1,TGTGCCAGCAGTGATGAGGAGGAGCGCATGAACACTGAAGCTTTCTTT,CASSDEEERMNTEAFF
TRBJ1-5,.,.,TRBV19,TGTGCCAGTAGTATAAATTCGGGCAATCAGCCCCAGCATTTT,CASSINSGNQPQHF
TRBJ2-5,.,TRBD2,TRBV5-4,TGTGCCAGCAGCGAGGGCGCGGGAGGGCCGGTAGAGACCCAGTACTTC,CASSEGAGGPVETQYF